This TCR beta chain appears in the sequencing data of a study of T-cell reconstitution after alpha-beta-depleted transplantation in children. As it was prepared, the TCRbeta library received unique molecular identifiers. TCRdb recomputed calls from the PCR reads with MiXCR, one row per CDR3 protein. This repertoire shows about 160,000 distinct CDR3 sequences, approximately 12% found once; its top ten account for under 15%. Many counts were recorded for this clonotype. What it binds is not known. Study-wide results and limits: Alpha-beta T cells about two months after transplant reportedly derived from several hundred expanded graft clones. From newly produced T cells came most of the T-cell counts and diversity one year after transplant.

From germline, CDR1 is MDHEN and CDR2 SYDVKM. V dropped 7 bases and J dropped 10 bases, with 20 bases sitting between them. The CDR3 has 14 amino acids. The material was PBMCs, obtained before TCRalphabeta/CD19-depleted stem cell transplant. This TCR came from a boy aged 2 to 10 with acute myeloid leukemia, due to receive a stem cell transplant. The rearrangement joins TRBV28 to TRBJ2-1; TRBD1 is a possible D gene (5 bases). The CDR3 nucleotides read TGTGCCAGCACCCCCTCCGACAGACTCGGAGAGCAGTTCTTC. It codes for CASTPSDRLGEQFF. The full variable domain, its missing parts supplied by reference TRBV28 and TRBJ2-1, is DVKVTQSSRYLVKRTGEKVFLECVQDMDHENMFWYRQDPGLGLRLIYFSYDVKMKEKGDIPEGYSVSREKKERFSLILESASTNQTSMYLCASTPSDRLGEQFFGPGTRLTVL.